This is a list of T cell receptor beta chains from one sample in a study of beta chain features in type 1 diabetes. Data came from immunoSEQ multiplex PCR; TCRdb stores just in-frame clones and leaves some out. The sample lists about 200,000 clones; roughly 11% were seen once. Sequences were obtained from central memory CD4+ T cells from blood. The receptors were gathered from a man younger than 35 in good health. CDR3s include the opening cysteine and the closing phenylalanine or tryptophan. Fields, in order: J gene, clone size, D gene, V gene, CDR3 protein, CDR3 DNA. The D gene is left open where the match is weak. Part of the rows lack a size; the others show once, few, many or a class for expanded clones.

j_gene: TRBJ2-1; abundance: -; d_gene: TRBD1; v_gene: TRBV28; CDR3aa: CASSGGTGRYNEQFF; CDR3nt: TGTGCCAGCAGTGGAGGGACAGGGAGGTACAATGAGCAGTTCTTC
j_gene: TRBJ2-2; abundance: -; d_gene: TRBD2; v_gene: TRBV29-1; CDR3aa: CSAWTSGRESTGELFF; CDR3nt: TGCAGCGCCTGGACTAGCGGGAGGGAGAGCACCGGGGAGCTGTTTTTT
j_gene: TRBJ2-1; abundance: few; d_gene: TRBD2; v_gene: TRBV7-2; CDR3aa: CASSLVGGGSYNEQFF; CDR3nt: TGTGCCAGCAGCTTAGTAGGCGGGGGCTCCTACAATGAGCAGTTCTTC
j_gene: TRBJ1-2; abundance: -; d_gene: -; v_gene: TRBV25-1; CDR3aa: CASSETRGRDYGYTF; CDR3nt: TGTGCCAGCAGTGAAACCAGGGGCAGAGACTATGGCTACACCTTC
j_gene: TRBJ2-2; abundance: -; d_gene: -; v_gene: TRBV5-1; CDR3aa: CASSSGPNTGELFF; CDR3nt: TGCGCCAGCAGCTCCGGACCGAACACCGGGGAGCTGTTTTTT
j_gene: TRBJ1-1; abundance: few; d_gene: -; v_gene: TRBV2; CDR3aa: CASSSDFVGITAFF; CDR3nt: TGTGCCAGCAGTTCGGATTTTGTAGGGATTACGGCTTTCTTT
j_gene: TRBJ2-3; abundance: -; d_gene: TRBD2; v_gene: TRBV7-2; CDR3aa: CASSPSSGSGTDTQYF; CDR3nt: TGTGCCAGCAGCCCCTCCAGCGGGAGCGGCACAGATACGCAGTATTTT
j_gene: TRBJ2-2; abundance: -; d_gene: TRBD2; v_gene: TRBV6-5; CDR3aa: CASSRTSGRVGELFF; CDR3nt: TGTGCCAGCAGCAGGACTAGCGGGAGGGTCGGGGAGCTGTTTTTT
j_gene: TRBJ2-5; abundance: -; d_gene: TRBD2; v_gene: TRBV27; CDR3aa: CASSSRLAGAAETQYF; CDR3nt: TGTGCCAGCAGTTCAAGACTAGCGGGAGCTGCAGAGACCCAGTACTTC
j_gene: TRBJ1-2; abundance: many; d_gene: TRBD1; v_gene: TRBV4-3; CDR3aa: CASSRDRFNYGYTF; CDR3nt: TGCGCCAGCAGCCGGGACAGATTCAACTATGGCTACACCTTC
j_gene: TRBJ2-1; abundance: -; d_gene: TRBD1; v_gene: TRBV28; CDR3aa: CASSNPRRGQRNEQFF; CDR3nt: TGTGCCAGCAGTAACCCCCGTAGGGGGCAGAGGAATGAGCAGTTCTTC
j_gene: TRBJ2-7; abundance: -; d_gene: -; v_gene: TRBV5-1; CDR3aa: CASSLVTGQAYEQYF; CDR3nt: TGCGCCAGCAGCTTGGTTACGGGCCAAGCCTACGAGCAGTACTTC
j_gene: TRBJ1-4; abundance: -; d_gene: -; v_gene: TRBV7-6; CDR3aa: CASSANRAGEKLFF; CDR3nt: TGTGCCAGCAGCGCTAACAGGGCAGGAGAAAAACTGTTTTTT
j_gene: TRBJ2-4; abundance: few; d_gene: TRBD2; v_gene: TRBV5-6; CDR3aa: CASSRGLAVAKNIQYF; CDR3nt: TGTGCCAGCAGCCGAGGACTAGCGGTAGCCAAAAACATTCAGTACTTC
j_gene: TRBJ2-7; abundance: -; d_gene: -; v_gene: TRBV11-2; CDR3aa: CASSIRESLEQYF; CDR3nt: TGTGCCAGTTCCATCCGGGAGTCCCTCGAGCAGTACTTC
j_gene: TRBJ2-1; abundance: few; d_gene: -; v_gene: TRBV29-1; CDR3aa: CSVARAGNEQFF; CDR3nt: TGCAGCGTTGCGAGGGCGGGCAATGAGCAGTTCTTC
j_gene: TRBJ2-5; abundance: -; d_gene: TRBD1; v_gene: TRBV29-1; CDR3aa: CSGTGEGETQYF; CDR3nt: TGCAGCGGCACAGGGGAAGGGGAGACCCAGTACTTC
j_gene: TRBJ2-5; abundance: -; d_gene: -; v_gene: TRBV6-1; CDR3aa: CASRSGPKETQYF; CDR3nt: TGTGCCAGCAGGAGTGGGCCGAAAGAGACCCAGTACTTC
j_gene: TRBJ2-4; abundance: many; d_gene: TRBD1; v_gene: TRBV5-6; CDR3aa: CASSLVGQGNIQYF; CDR3nt: TGTGCCAGCAGCTTGGTGGGACAGGGCAACATTCAGTACTTC
j_gene: TRBJ2-3; abundance: -; d_gene: -; v_gene: TRBV4-2; CDR3aa: CASSQDPSGGGTDTQYF; CDR3nt: TGTGCCAGCAGCCAAGACCCCAGCGGCGGGGGCACAGATACGCAGTATTTT
j_gene: TRBJ2-1; abundance: medium-sized; d_gene: -; v_gene: TRBV19; CDR3aa: CATGRSGQFF; CDR3nt: TGTGCCACTGGTCGTAGTGGGCAGTTCTTC
j_gene: TRBJ2-3; abundance: few; d_gene: -; v_gene: TRBV7-9; CDR3aa: CASSPPGGNTDTQYF; CDR3nt: TGTGCCAGCAGCCCCCCGGGGGGCAACACAGATACGCAGTATTTC
j_gene: TRBJ2-7; abundance: -; d_gene: TRBD1; v_gene: TRBV2; CDR3aa: CASTDRVYEQYF; CDR3nt: TGTGCCAGCACCGACAGGGTCTACGAGCAGTACTTC
j_gene: TRBJ1-4; abundance: -; d_gene: TRBD1; v_gene: TRBV4-1; CDR3aa: CASSQDWDRDEKLFF; CDR3nt: TGCGCCAGCAGCCAAGATTGGGACAGGGATGAAAAACTGTTTTTT
j_gene: TRBJ2-1; abundance: -; d_gene: TRBD2; v_gene: TRBV4-3; CDR3aa: CASSQDILAGGGSYNEQFF; CDR3nt: TGCGCCAGCAGCCAAGATATACTAGCGGGAGGGGGGAGCTACAATGAGCAGTTCTTC
j_gene: TRBJ2-5; abundance: -; d_gene: -; v_gene: TRBV9; CDR3aa: CASSVVGSSRETQYF; CDR3nt: TGTGCCAGCAGCGTAGTAGGGTCTAGCCGAGAGACCCAGTACTTC
j_gene: TRBJ2-1; abundance: -; d_gene: -; v_gene: TRBV7-3; CDR3aa: CASSYQGGRGYNEQFF; CDR3nt: TGTGCCAGCAGCTATCAGGGAGGTCGAGGTTACAATGAGCAGTTCTTC
j_gene: TRBJ2-1; abundance: few; d_gene: -; v_gene: TRBV5-1; CDR3aa: CASTWDSYNEQFF; CDR3nt: TGCGCCAGCACCTGGGACTCTTACAATGAGCAGTTCTTC
j_gene: TRBJ2-5; abundance: -; d_gene: -; v_gene: TRBV6-6; CDR3aa: CASSPAGAQETQYF; CDR3nt: TGTGCCAGCAGTCCTGCAGGGGCCCAAGAGACCCAGTACTTC
j_gene: TRBJ2-7; abundance: few; d_gene: -; v_gene: TRBV7-2; CDR3aa: CASSLGVGSYEQYF; CDR3nt: TGTGCCAGCAGCTTAGGGGTGGGATCCTACGAGCAGTACTTC
j_gene: TRBJ1-2; abundance: -; d_gene: TRBD1; v_gene: TRBV4-1; CDR3aa: CASSQSSLTGEGYGYTF; CDR3nt: TGCGCCAGCAGCCAAAGCTCATTGACAGGGGAGGGCTATGGCTACACCTTC
j_gene: TRBJ2-7; abundance: -; d_gene: TRBD2; v_gene: TRBV6-1; CDR3aa: CASTLWGGSSYEQYF; CDR3nt: TGTGCCAGCACCCTCTGGGGGGGAAGCTCCTACGAGCAGTACTTC
j_gene: TRBJ2-5; abundance: -; d_gene: -; v_gene: TRBV11-2; CDR3aa: CASSFLSLRGLKETQYF; CDR3nt: TGTGCCAGCAGCTTTCTGAGCCTCCGGGGGCTAAAAGAGACCCAGTACTTC
j_gene: TRBJ2-4; abundance: -; d_gene: TRBD2; v_gene: TRBV27; CDR3aa: CASRKLSGRSTNIQYF; CDR3nt: TGTGCCAGCAGAAAGCTTAGCGGGAGGTCTACAAACATTCAGTACTTC
j_gene: TRBJ1-5; abundance: few; d_gene: -; v_gene: TRBV4-2; CDR3aa: CASSQELGRVGQPQHF; CDR3nt: TGTGCCAGCAGCCAAGAATTGGGCAGGGTGGGCCAGCCCCAGCATTTT